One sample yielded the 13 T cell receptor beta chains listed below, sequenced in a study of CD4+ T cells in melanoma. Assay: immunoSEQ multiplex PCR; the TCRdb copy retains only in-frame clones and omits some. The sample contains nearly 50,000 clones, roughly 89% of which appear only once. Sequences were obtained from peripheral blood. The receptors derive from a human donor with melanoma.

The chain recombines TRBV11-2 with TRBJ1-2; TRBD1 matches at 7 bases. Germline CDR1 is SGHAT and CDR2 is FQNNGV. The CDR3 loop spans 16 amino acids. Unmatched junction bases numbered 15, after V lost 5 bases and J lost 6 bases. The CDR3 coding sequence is TGTGCCAGCAGCCCGACAGGGCTCGGAGGATTGGATGGCTACACCTTC. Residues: CASSPTGLGGLDGYTF.

The CDR3 coding sequence is TGTGCCAGCAGCTCGGACTTCACAGATACGCAGTATTTT. Its translation is CASSSDFTDTQYF. This chain uses TRBV7-2 with TRBJ2-3, with a weak D call TRBD2 (5 bases). With 4 bases removed from V and 2 bases from J, the gap between germline ends came to 7 bases. CDR3 length: 13 amino acids. Germline V gene lookup returns CDR1 SGHTA and CDR2 FQGNSA.

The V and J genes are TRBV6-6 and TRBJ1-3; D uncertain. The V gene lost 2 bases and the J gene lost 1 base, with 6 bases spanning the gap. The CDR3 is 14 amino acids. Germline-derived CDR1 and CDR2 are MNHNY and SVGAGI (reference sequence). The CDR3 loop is CASSYEVSGNTIYF. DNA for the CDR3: TGTGCCAGCAGTTACGAGGTGTCTGGAAACACCATATATTTT.

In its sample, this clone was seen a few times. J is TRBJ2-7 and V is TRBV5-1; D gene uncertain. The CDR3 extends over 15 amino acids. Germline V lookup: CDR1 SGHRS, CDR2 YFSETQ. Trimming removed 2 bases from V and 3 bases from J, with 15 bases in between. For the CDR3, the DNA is TGCGCCAGCAGCTTAGCAGGCCTGGGGATCTACGAGCAGTACTTC. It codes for CASSLAGLGIYEQYF.

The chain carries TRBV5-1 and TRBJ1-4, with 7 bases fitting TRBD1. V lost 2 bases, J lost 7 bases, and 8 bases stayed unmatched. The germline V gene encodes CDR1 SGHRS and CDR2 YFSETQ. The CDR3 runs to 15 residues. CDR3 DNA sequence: TGCGCCAGCAGCTTCACAGGACAGGACCTTGAAAAACTGTTTTTT. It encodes CASSFTGQDLEKLFF.

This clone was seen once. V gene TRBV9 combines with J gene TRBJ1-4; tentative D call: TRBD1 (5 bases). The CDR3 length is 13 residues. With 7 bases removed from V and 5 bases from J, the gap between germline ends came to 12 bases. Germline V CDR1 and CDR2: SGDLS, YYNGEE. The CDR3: CASGSGRNEKLFF. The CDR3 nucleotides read TGTGCCAGCGGCTCAGGGAGGAATGAAAAACTGTTTTTT.

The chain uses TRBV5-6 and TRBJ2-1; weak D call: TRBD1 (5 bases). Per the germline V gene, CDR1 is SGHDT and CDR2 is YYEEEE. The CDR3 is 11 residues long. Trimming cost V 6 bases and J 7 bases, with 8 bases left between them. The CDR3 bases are TGTGCCAGCAAAAGGGGAAATGAGCAGTTCTTC. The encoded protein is CASKRGNEQFF.

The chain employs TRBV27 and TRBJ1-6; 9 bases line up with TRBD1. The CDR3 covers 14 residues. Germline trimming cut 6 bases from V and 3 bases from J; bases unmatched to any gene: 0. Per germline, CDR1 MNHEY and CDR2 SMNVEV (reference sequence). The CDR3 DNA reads TGTGCCAGCAGGACAGGGGGCTATAATTCACCCCTCCACTTT. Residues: CASRTGGYNSPLHF.

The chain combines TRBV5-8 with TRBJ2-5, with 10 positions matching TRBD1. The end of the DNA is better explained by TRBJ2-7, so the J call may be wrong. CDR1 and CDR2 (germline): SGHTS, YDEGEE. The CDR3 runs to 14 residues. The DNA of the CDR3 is TGTGCCAGCAGCCCCCGGGACAGGGGATACGAGCAGTACTTC. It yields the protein CASSPRDRGYEQYF.

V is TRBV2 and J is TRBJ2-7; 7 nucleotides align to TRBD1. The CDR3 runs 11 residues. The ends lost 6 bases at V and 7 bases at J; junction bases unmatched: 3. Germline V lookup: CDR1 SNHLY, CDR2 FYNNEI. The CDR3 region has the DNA TGTGCCAGCAGGGAACAGGGGGAGCAGTACTTC. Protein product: CASREQGEQYF.

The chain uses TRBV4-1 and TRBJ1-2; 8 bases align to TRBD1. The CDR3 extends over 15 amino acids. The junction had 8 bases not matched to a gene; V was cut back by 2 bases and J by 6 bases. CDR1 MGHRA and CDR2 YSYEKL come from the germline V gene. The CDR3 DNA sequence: TGCGCCAGCAGCCAAACTGACAGGGGTAGAGATGGCTACACCTTC. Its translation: CASSQTDRGRDGYTF.

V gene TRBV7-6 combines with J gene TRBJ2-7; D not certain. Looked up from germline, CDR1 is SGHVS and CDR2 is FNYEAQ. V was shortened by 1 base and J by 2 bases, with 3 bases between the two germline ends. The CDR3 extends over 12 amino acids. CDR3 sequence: CASSLGTYEQYF. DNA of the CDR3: TGTGCCAGCAGCTTAGGGACCTACGAGCAGTACTTC.

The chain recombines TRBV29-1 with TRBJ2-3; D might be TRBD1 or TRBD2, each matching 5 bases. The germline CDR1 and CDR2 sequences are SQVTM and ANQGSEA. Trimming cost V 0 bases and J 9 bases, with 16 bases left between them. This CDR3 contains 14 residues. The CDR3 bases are TGCAGCGTTGAAGAGATTCACCGGGACGTCACGCAGTATTTT. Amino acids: CSVEEIHRDVTQYF.